The entry below describes one T cell receptor (beta chain). What it recognizes is unknown. Libraries were prepared by immunoSEQ multiplex PCR; TCRdb keeps only in-frame clonotypes and omits some of them. The repertoire holds 100,000 to 150,000 clones, with less than 90% as singletons. The sample belongs to a study of T cell responses to AZD1222 COVID-19 vaccine. Overall study results and limits: Repertoires were obtained solely post-peak T cell response.

CDR3 size: 15 residues. V lost 4 bases to trimming and J lost 0 bases; unmatched junction nucleotides: 6. Germline loops: CDR1 SGHRS, CDR2 YFSETQ. This material consisted of peripheral blood, taken on day 0 of AZD1222 vaccination. This TCR was recovered from an adult in good health. The V call is TRBV5-1, the J call TRBJ1-1; TRBD1 aligns across 7 bases. The CDR3 sequence: CASSGYRGLNTEAFF. The CDR3 DNA reads as TGCGCCAGCAGCGGCTACAGGGGCCTGAACACTGAAGCTTTCTTT.